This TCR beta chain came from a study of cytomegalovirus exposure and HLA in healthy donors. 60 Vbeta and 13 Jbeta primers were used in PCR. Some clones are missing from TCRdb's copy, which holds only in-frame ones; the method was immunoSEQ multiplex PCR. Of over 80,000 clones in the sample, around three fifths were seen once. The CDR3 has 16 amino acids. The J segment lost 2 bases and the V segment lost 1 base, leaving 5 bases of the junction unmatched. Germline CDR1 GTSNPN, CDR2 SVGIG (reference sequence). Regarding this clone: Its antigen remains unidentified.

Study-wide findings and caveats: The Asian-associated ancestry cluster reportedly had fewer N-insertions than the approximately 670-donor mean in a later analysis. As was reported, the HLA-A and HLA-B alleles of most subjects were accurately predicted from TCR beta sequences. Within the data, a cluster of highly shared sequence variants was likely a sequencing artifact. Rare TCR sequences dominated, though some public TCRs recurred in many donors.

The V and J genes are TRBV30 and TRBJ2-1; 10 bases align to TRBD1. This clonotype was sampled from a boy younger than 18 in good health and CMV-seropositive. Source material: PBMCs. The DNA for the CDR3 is TGTGCCTGGAGTGGGCCAGGGACAGGGGCCTACAATGAGCAGTTCTTC. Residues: CAWSGPGTGAYNEQFF. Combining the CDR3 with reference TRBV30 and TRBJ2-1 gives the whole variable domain SQTIHQWPATLVQPVGSPLSLECTVEGTSNPNLYWYRQAAGRGLQLLFYSVGIGQISSEVPQNLSASRPQDRQFILSSKKLLLSDSGFYLCAWSGPGTGAYNEQFFGPGTRLTVL.